A single sample is the source of the 10 T cell receptor beta chains below, sequenced in a study of CD8+ T cells in alopecia areata. Indicated treatment: oral pan-JAK inhibitor, 5-10 mg twice daily. Following RNA extraction, reverse transcription yielded cDNA that acted as the sequencing template. Produced via immunoSEQ multiplex PCR; TCRdb's table is partial and in-frame only. The sample includes around 100,000 clones, 45% to 65% seen only once; the top ten take about 3.3%. Sequenced here: CD4+ T cells sorted from blood, sampled at week 24, from a patient treated with tofacitinib. The source is a human donor with alopecia areata.

The rearrangement links TRBV5-5 to TRBJ1-1, with D possibly TRBD1 on 5 matching bases. The CDR3 has 14 amino acids. Trimming shortened V by 0 bases and J by 4 bases, and 10 bases separated the two germline ends. Germline lookup yields CDR1 SGHKS and CDR2 YYEKEE (reference sequence). DNA for the CDR3: TGTGCCAGCAGCTTGGGGGTAGGGGCCACTGAAGCTTTCTTT. This translates into CASSLGVGATEAFF.

The chain has TRBV6-6 and TRBJ2-5; D gene uncertain. Trimming removed 4 bases from V and 10 bases from J, with 10 bases in between. This CDR3 spans 11 amino acids. CDR1 is MNHNY, CDR2 SVGAGI, per germline (reference sequence). For the CDR3, the DNA is TGTGCCAGCAGTTTTGGTTTGAACCAGTACTTC. It yields the protein CASSFGLNQYF.

The V gene is TRBV7-2, the J gene TRBJ1-6; 9 bases align to TRBD1. CDR3 length: 14 amino acids. Trimming cost V 4 bases and J 8 bases; bases outside gene matches: 3. The germline CDR1 and CDR2 sequences are SGHTA and FQGNSA. CDR3: CASSSRDRDSPLHF. In DNA, the CDR3 is TGTGCCAGCAGCTCCCGGGACAGGGATTCACCCCTCCACTTT.

The chain recombines TRBV23-1 with TRBJ1-5; 8 bases fit TRBD1. TRBV23-1 is identified as an open reading frame with a role that is uncertain. Trimming cost V 4 bases and J 5 bases; bases outside gene matches: 4. The CDR3 spans 14 residues. Written as DNA, the CDR3 is TGCGCCAGCAGTCGGACAGGGTTGTATCAGCCCCAGCATTTT. The encoded protein is CASSRTGLYQPQHF.

The gene calls are TRBV7-3 and TRBJ2-7; D is undetermined. The V end was cut by 5 bases, the J end by 9 bases, with 14 bases between. Germline-derived CDR1 and CDR2 are SGHTA and FQGTGA. CDR3 size: 12 residues. As DNA, the CDR3 is TGTGCCAGCAGCCCCCCCGGACGTTGGCAGTACTTC. Its translation: CASSPPGRWQYF.

In this sample, this clone turned up a few times. V and J are TRBV29-1 and TRBJ1-2, with D possibly TRBD1 on 5 matching bases. In germline, CDR1 is SQVTM, CDR2 ANQGSEA. V was trimmed by 4 bases and J by 4 bases, leaving 13 bases between them. The CDR3 has 13 residues. CDR3 in amino acids: CSVGRGRAYGYTF. The CDR3 DNA is TGCAGCGTTGGACGGGGACGGGCCTATGGCTACACCTTC.

The chain recombines TRBV29-1 with TRBJ1-2, with 9 nucleotides matching TRBD1. The length of the CDR3 is 14 residues. With V trimmed by 6 bases and J by 4 bases, 9 bases remained unmatched. CDR1 and CDR2 (germline): SQVTM, ANQGSEA. CDR3 loop: CSVQGTGTGYGYTF. The CDR3 DNA sequence: TGCAGCGTCCAAGGGACAGGGACGGGCTATGGCTACACCTTC. Combining the CDR3 with reference TRBV29-1 and TRBJ1-2 gives the whole variable domain SAVISQKPSRDICQRGTSLTIQCQVDSQVTMMFWYRQQPGQSLTLIATANQGSEATYESGFVIDKFPISRPNLTFSTLTVSNMSPEDSSIYLCSVQGTGTGYGYTFGSGTRLTVV.

This clone was observed once. The chain recombines TRBV29-1 with TRBJ2-7; tentatively, D is TRBD2 (5 bases). From germline, CDR1 is SQVTM and CDR2 ANQGSEA. CDR3 length: 13 amino acids. V dropped 3 bases and J dropped 3 bases, with 12 bases sitting between them. The CDR3 sequence is CSVEVGLIYEQYF. CDR3 nucleotides: TGCAGCGTTGAGGTAGGACTTATCTACGAGCAGTACTTC.

The chain carries TRBV30 and TRBJ2-1; D is undetermined. The CDR3 contains 14 residues. Trimming left V 3 bases short and J 5 bases short, with 14 bases between. CDR1 is GTSNPN and CDR2 is SVGIG in the germline V gene (reference sequence). The CDR3 region has the DNA TGTGCCTGGAGCGTCCTGAACGGTCACAATGAGCAGTTCTTC. Its protein is CAWSVLNGHNEQFF.

The chain employs TRBV10-3 and TRBJ2-5; D assignment may be TRBD1 or TRBD2 (5 bases each). Germline lookup yields CDR1 ENHRY and CDR2 SYGVKD. The CDR3 spans 13 residues. V was pared by 10 bases and J by 4 bases, with 16 bases between. As DNA, the CDR3 is TGTGCCACTGCGGTCCCGGGGACAGAGACCCAGTACTTC. Translation gives CATAVPGTETQYF.